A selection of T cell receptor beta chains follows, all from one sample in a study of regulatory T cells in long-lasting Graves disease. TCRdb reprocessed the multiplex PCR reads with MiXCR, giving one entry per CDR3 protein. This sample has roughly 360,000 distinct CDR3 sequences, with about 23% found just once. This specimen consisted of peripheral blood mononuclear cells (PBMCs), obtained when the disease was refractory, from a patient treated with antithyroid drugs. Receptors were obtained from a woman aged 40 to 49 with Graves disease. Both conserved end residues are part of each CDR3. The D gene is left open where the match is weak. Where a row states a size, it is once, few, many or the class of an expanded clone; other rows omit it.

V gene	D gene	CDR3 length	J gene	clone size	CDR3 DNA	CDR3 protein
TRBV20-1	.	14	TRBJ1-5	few	TGCAGTGCTAGTTTGGGGCAGCATAATCAGCCCCAGCATTTT	CSASLGQHNQPQHF
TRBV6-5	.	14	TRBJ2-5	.	TGTGCCAGCAGTTACTTAGGGAGCGGAGAGACCCAGTACTTC	CASSYLGSGETQYF
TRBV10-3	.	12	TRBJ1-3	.	TGTGCCATCACCTCCGGACAGAACACCATATATTTT	CAITSGQNTIYF
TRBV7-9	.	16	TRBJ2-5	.	TGTGCCAGCAGCGTACGAAATACAGGGATTCGAGAGACCCAGTACTTC	CASSVRNTGIRETQYF
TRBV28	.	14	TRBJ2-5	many	TGTGCCAGCAGTTTATGGGGTAGCCAAGAGACCCAGTACTTC	CASSLWGSQETQYF
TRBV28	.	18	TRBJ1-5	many	TGTGCCAGCAGGCCTTGGGACAAGGGAGCGGACCGGCATCAGCCCCAGCATTTT	CASRPWDKGADRHQPQHF
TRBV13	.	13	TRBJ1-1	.	TGTGCCAGCAGCTTAAGAGTGAGGGAAGAAGCTTTCTTT	CASSLRVREEAFF
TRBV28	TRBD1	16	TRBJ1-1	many	TGTGCCAGCAGTTTCCTCACCCACAGGGGCGGCACTGAAGCTTTCTTT	CASSFLTHRGGTEAFF
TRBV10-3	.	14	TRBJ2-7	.	TGTGCCATCAGTGAGGCTATGGTTTTCTACGAGCAGTACTTC	CAISEAMVFYEQYF
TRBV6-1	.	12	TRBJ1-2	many	TGTGCCAGCGAACGGTTTTCCTATGGCTACACCTTC	CASERFSYGYTF
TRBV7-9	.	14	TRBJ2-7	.	TGTGCCAGCAGCTTAGTCCAGGGGAGGGACGAGCAGTACTTC	CASSLVQGRDEQYF
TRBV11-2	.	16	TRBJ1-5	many	TGTGCCAGCAGCCCCCGTGACGGATATAGCAATCAGCCCCAGCATTTT	CASSPRDGYSNQPQHF
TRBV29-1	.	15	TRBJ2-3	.	TGCAGCGCTAACGGGCAAAAGGGAGCTACAGATACGCAGTATTTT	CSANGQKGATDTQYF
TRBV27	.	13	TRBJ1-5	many	TGTGCCAGCAGTAATATAGGGGGACAGCCCCAGCATTTT	CASSNIGGQPQHF
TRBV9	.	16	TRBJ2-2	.	TGTGCCAGCAGCCCGAGGCCGGGAACGACCACCGGGGAGCTGTTTTTT	CASSPRPGTTTGELFF
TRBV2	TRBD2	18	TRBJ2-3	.	TGTGCCAGCAGCCAAGACAAAATTAGCGGGATTATCACAGATACGCAGTATTTT	CASSQDKISGIITDTQYF
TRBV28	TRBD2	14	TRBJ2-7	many	TGTGCCAGCAGCAAGGGACTAGTTCGCCTCGAGCAGTACTTC	CASSKGLVRLEQYF
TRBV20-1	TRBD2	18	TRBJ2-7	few	TGCAGTGCCAACCATGGACTAGCGGGTGGGAGAGGAACCTACGAGCAGTACTTC	CSANHGLAGGRGTYEQYF
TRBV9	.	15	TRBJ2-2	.	TGTGCCAGCAGCGTACACCCGTCGGGGACCGGGGAGCGGTTTTTT	CASSVHPSGTGERFF
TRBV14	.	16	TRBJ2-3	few	TGTGCCAGCAGCCAAGATCGGGTCTTCAAAAGGGATACGCAGTATTTT	CASSQDRVFKRDTQYF
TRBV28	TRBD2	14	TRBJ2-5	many	TGTGCCAGCAGTTGGCCCGCGGGAGTGGAGACCCAGTACTTC	CASSWPAGVETQYF
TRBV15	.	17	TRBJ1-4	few	TGTGCCACCAGCAGAGGTCTGGGGTCCCCAACTAATGAAAAACTGTTTTTT	CATSRGLGSPTNEKLFF
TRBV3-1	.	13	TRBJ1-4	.	TGTGCCAGCAGCCAGGTTTTTGGAGAAAAACTGTTTTTT	CASSQVFGEKLFF
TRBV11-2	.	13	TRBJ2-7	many	TGTGCCAGCAGTTCAATAGGGCCCTTCGAGCAGTACTTC	CASSSIGPFEQYF
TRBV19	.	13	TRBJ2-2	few	TGTGCCAGTAGTTTGAAGGCGGCCGGGGAGCTGTTTTTT	CASSLKAAGELFF
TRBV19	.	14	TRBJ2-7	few	TGTGCCAGTAGCGACCGGACAGCCTTATGGGAGCAGTACTTC	CASSDRTALWEQYF
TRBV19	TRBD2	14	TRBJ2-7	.	TGTGCCAGTAGTACTAGCGGGGCCTTCTACGAGCAGTACTTC	CASSTSGAFYEQYF
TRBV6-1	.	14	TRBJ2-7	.	TGTGCCAGCAGTGCCAGGGCCGAGTCCTACGAGCAGTACTTC	CASSARAESYEQYF
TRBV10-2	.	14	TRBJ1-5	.	TGCGCCAGCAGTGATCGGGCACCTTATCAGCCCCAGCATTTT	CASSDRAPYQPQHF
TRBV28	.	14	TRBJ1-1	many	TGTGCCAGCAGTAACCGGGGACCGAACACTGAAGCTTTCTTT	CASSNRGPNTEAFF
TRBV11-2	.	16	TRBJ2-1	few	TGTGCCAGCAGCTTAACTGGTGGAAGCTCCTACAATGAGCAGTTCTTC	CASSLTGGSSYNEQFF
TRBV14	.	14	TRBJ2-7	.	TGTGCCAGCAGCTTAAGGCAGGTCGGCTACGAGCAGTACTTC	CASSLRQVGYEQYF
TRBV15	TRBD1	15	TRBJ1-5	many	TGTGCCACCAGCAGAGAGGGACAGCGCAATCAGCCCCAGCATTTT	CATSREGQRNQPQHF
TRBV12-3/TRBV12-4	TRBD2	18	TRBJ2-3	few	TGTGCCAGCAGTTTCACGGTCCGACTAGCGGAAAGCACAGATACGCAGTATTTT	CASSFTVRLAESTDTQYF
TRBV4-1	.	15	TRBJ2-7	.	TGCGCCAGCAGCCCAACGGGGGCCCGGGTTGGCGAGCAGTACTTC	CASSPTGARVGEQYF
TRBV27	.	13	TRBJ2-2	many	TGTGCCAGCAGTTTTCTGAGTAACGGGGAGCTGTTTTTT	CASSFLSNGELFF
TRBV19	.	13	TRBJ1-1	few	TGTGCCACCATTCGGCGGGGAACTACTGAAGCTTTCTTT	CATIRRGTTEAFF
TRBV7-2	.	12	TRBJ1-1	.	TGTGCCAGCAGCTTTTGGGCGGGAGAAGCTTTCTTT	CASSFWAGEAFF
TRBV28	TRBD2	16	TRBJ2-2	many	TGTGCCAGCAGTTTGTCCAGCGGGGCGAACACCGGGGAGCTGTTTTTT	CASSLSSGANTGELFF
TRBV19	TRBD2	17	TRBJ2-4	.	TGTGCCAGTAGTCGGAACTCACTAGCGGGAGATGGAGACATTCAGTACTTC	CASSRNSLAGDGDIQYF
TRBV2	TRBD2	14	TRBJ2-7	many	TGTGCCAGCAGTCACCCTAGCGGAATCTACGAGCAGTACTTC	CASSHPSGIYEQYF
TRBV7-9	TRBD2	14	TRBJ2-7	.	TGTGCCAGCAGCTTAGCAGCGGGGGCCCACGAGCAGTACTTC	CASSLAAGAHEQYF
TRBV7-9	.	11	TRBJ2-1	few	TGTGCCAGCACCCACTCTAGTGAGCAGTTCTTC	CASTHSSEQFF
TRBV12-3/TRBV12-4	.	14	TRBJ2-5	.	TGTGCCAGCGGTACGGCGGATTACCAAGAGACCCAGTACTTC	CASGTADYQETQYF
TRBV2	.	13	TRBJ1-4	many	TGTGCCAGCATCGGACAGCATAATGAAAAACTGTTTTTT	CASIGQHNEKLFF
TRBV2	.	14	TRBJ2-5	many	TGTGCCAGCAGTGAAGATGTGGGCACCGAGACCCAGTACTTC	CASSEDVGTETQYF
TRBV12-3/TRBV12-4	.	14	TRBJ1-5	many	TGTGCCAGCAGTTCCCGTCGGTACAATCAGCCCCAGCATTTT	CASSSRRYNQPQHF
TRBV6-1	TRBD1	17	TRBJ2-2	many	TGTGCCAGCATGCTAGGACAGGGTAGTATGAAGACCGGGGAGCTGTTTTTT	CASMLGQGSMKTGELFF